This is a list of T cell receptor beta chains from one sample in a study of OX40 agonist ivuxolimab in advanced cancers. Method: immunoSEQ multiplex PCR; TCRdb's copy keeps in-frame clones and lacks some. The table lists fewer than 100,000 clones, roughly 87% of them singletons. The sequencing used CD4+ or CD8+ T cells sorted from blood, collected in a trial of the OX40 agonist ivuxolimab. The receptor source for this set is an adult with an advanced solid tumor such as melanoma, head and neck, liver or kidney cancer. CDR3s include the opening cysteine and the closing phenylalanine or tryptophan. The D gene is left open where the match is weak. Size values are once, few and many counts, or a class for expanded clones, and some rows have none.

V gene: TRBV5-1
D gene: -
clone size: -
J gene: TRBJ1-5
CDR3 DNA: TGCGCCAGCAGCGAACAGGGTATTACCAATCAGCCCCAGCATTTT
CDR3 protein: CASSEQGITNQPQHF

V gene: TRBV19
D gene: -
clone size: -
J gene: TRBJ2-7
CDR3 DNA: TGTGCCAGTAGTATAGCGGATGGAGCAGACGAGCAGTACTTC
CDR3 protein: CASSIADGADEQYF

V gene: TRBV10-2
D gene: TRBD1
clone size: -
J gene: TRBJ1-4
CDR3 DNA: TGCGCCAGCAGTGAGCCGTCAGGGGGGACGAGCGAAAAACTGTTTTTT
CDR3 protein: CASSEPSGGTSEKLFF

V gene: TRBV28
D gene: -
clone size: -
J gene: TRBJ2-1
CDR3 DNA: TGTGCCAGCAGTTTAGGGGAGTTTGGTGAGCAGTTCTTC
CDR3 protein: CASSLGEFGEQFF

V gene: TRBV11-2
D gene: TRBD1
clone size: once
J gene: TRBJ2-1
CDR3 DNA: TGTGCCAGCAGCTTAGGGGACAGAGGGGGCTACAATGAGCAGTTCTTC
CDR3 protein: CASSLGDRGGYNEQFF

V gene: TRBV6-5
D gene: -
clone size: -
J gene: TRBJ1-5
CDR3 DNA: TGTGCCAGCAGACAGGGTTGGAGCAATCAGCCCCAGCATTTT
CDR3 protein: CASRQGWSNQPQHF

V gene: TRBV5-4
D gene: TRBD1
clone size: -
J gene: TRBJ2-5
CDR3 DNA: TGTGCCAGCAGCTTGGCCTCCGGACAGGGGTTGGAGACCCAGTACTTC
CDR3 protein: CASSLASGQGLETQYF

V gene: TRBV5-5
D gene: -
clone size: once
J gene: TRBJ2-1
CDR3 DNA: TGTGCCAGCAGCTTGGGCAGCCACAATGAGCAGTTCTTC
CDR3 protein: CASSLGSHNEQFF

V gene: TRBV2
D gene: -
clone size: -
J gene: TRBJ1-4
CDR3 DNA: TGTGCCAGCAGTGCGCTAGTAGCTAATGAAAAACTGTTTTTT
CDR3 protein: CASSALVANEKLFF

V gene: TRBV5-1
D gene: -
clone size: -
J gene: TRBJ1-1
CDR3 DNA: TGCGCCAGCAGCTTGGAGGGGGTCGACACTGAAGCTTTCTTT
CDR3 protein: CASSLEGVDTEAFF

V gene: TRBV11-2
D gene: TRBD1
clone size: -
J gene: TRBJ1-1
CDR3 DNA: TGTGCCAGCAGCTTAGATGGGACAGGGGGGCATGTTGGGGCTTTCTTT
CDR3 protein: CASSLDGTGGHVGAFF

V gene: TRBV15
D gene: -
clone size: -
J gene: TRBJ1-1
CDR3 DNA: TGTGCCACCAGCAGAAATATACAGGGCGATCAAGCTTTCTTT
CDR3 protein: CATSRNIQGDQAFF

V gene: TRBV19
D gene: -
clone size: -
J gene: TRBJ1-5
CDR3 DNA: TGTGCCAGTAGCCGGGGACAAAGCAATCAGCCCCAGCATTTT
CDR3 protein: CASSRGQSNQPQHF

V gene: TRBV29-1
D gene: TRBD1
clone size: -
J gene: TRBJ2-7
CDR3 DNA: TGCAGCGCTCGACAGGGGGCGGGCGAGCAGTACTTC
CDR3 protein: CSARQGAGEQYF

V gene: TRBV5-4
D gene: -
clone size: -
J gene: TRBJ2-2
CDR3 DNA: TGTGCCAGCAGCCCCGGGACGGTCAACACCGGGGAGCTGTTTTTT
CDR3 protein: CASSPGTVNTGELFF

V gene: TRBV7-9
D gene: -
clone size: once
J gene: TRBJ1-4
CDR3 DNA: TGTGCCAGCAGCTCCGGCAGGGGTTGGGAAAAACTGTTTTTT
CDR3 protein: CASSSGRGWEKLFF

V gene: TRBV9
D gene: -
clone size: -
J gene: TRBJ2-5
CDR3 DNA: TGTGCCAGCAGCGGCCGCGGGGCCCAAGAGACCCAGTACTTC
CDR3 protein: CASSGRGAQETQYF